This record looks at one T cell receptor beta chain sequence and its context. Its antigen is still unknown. This specimen comes from a study of T cells expressing NK-cell markers. Overall study findings and caveats: Over 5 donors carried dominant NKG2C+ clonotypes that made up about 1.0-7.0% of their CD8+ T cells.

Germline V gene sequence: CDR1 MNHEY, CDR2 SMNVEV (reference sequence). The CDR3 runs to 15 residues. In generating TCR beta cDNA, 5'RACE template switching with UMIs was used. Following a re-call of the 5' RACE reads, TCRdb has one entry per CDR3 protein and lacks DNA. Found here are 440,000 or so distinct CDR3 sequences; the top ten clones hold less than 7.5%. Sequenced sample: blood T cells: a sorted CD56 or NKG2C T cell subset, CD4+ or CD8+ T cells, or bulk PBMC T cells (not recorded which). This rearrangement joins TRBV27 to TRBJ2-3; no DNA is available, so the TRBD2 call from TCRdb remains unchecked. The source is a woman between 18 and 70 years old in good health. CDR3 in amino acids: CASSLVAGGADTQYF.